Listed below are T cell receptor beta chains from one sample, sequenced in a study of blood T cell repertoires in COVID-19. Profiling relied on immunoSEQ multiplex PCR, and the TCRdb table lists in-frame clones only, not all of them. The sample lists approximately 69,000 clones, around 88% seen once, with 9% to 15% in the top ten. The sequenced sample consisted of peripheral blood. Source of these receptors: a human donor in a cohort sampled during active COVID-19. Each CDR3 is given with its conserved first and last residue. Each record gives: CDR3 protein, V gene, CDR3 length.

cdr3_aa: CASSQDRYSGGLTDTQYF
v_call: TRBV3-1/TRBV3-2
cdr3_length: 18

cdr3_aa: CAWSAGANSPLHF
v_call: TRBV30
cdr3_length: 13

cdr3_aa: CSVRMQVDYEQYF
v_call: TRBV29-1
cdr3_length: 13

cdr3_aa: CASSPPGTARGTEAFF
v_call: TRBV7-9
cdr3_length: 16

cdr3_aa: CASSQGQGASNQPQHF
v_call: TRBV4-1
cdr3_length: 16

cdr3_aa: CASTRTPGQGYEQYF
v_call: TRBV5-1
cdr3_length: 15

cdr3_aa: CASSLAGTQTGELFF
v_call: TRBV5-4
cdr3_length: 15

cdr3_aa: CASRTGGTNTGELFF
v_call: TRBV11-2
cdr3_length: 15

cdr3_aa: CASSLEGLAGISTDTQYF
v_call: TRBV13
cdr3_length: 18

cdr3_aa: CASSSGASTDTQYF
v_call: TRBV5-6
cdr3_length: 14

cdr3_aa: CASSVGGQGSYEQYF
v_call: TRBV9
cdr3_length: 15

cdr3_aa: CASSEQGPLYGYTF
v_call: TRBV2
cdr3_length: 14

cdr3_aa: CASSSSGGYEQYF
v_call: TRBV25-1
cdr3_length: 13

cdr3_aa: CASSPELAGANVLTF
v_call: TRBV28
cdr3_length: 15

cdr3_aa: CASSLAGTGVQGETQYF
v_call: TRBV5-1
cdr3_length: 17

cdr3_aa: CASSLNSGINYGYTF
v_call: TRBV7-9
cdr3_length: 15

cdr3_aa: CASSILGEQYF
v_call: TRBV14
cdr3_length: 11

cdr3_aa: CASSPAGDTQYF
v_call: TRBV4-1
cdr3_length: 12

cdr3_aa: CASSLVSYGYTF
v_call: TRBV7-2
cdr3_length: 12

cdr3_aa: CASSQETGVVSPLHF
v_call: TRBV4-3
cdr3_length: 15

cdr3_aa: CASSLRQGNMYEQYF
v_call: TRBV5-1
cdr3_length: 15

cdr3_aa: CASSPRSGARGTEAFF
v_call: TRBV18
cdr3_length: 16

cdr3_aa: CASSSYFRGGLDTQYF
v_call: TRBV6-6
cdr3_length: 16

cdr3_aa: CASSQGSGGVYEQYF
v_call: TRBV3-1/TRBV3-2
cdr3_length: 15

cdr3_aa: CAISESNIAADTQYF
v_call: TRBV10-3
cdr3_length: 15

cdr3_aa: CASSPGLAGPGELFF
v_call: TRBV19
cdr3_length: 15

cdr3_aa: CASSAPGRAYGYTF
v_call: TRBV6-2/TRBV6-3
cdr3_length: 14

cdr3_aa: CASSSNTRTGMNTEAFF
v_call: TRBV18
cdr3_length: 17

cdr3_aa: CASSRDSYTPEAFF
v_call: TRBV11-3
cdr3_length: 14

cdr3_aa: CASSLVRGSNQPQHF
v_call: TRBV5-8
cdr3_length: 15

cdr3_aa: CASSREGGPYGYTF
v_call: TRBV7-3
cdr3_length: 14

cdr3_aa: CASSPDRDQPQHF
v_call: TRBV5-8
cdr3_length: 13

cdr3_aa: CAMNREVNTEAFF
v_call: TRBV10-3
cdr3_length: 13

cdr3_aa: CASSSGLAGVDEQFF
v_call: TRBV7-8
cdr3_length: 15

cdr3_aa: CASSPTGETQYF
v_call: TRBV10-2
cdr3_length: 12

cdr3_aa: CASILTTGNTEAFF
v_call: TRBV4-1
cdr3_length: 14

cdr3_aa: CASSPKGAFSYNSPLHF
v_call: TRBV3-1/TRBV3-2
cdr3_length: 17

cdr3_aa: CASSIIGAGANVLTF
v_call: TRBV19
cdr3_length: 15

cdr3_aa: CASSYSSGGHSEAFF
v_call: TRBV6-6
cdr3_length: 15

cdr3_aa: CASSQGRSYEQYF
v_call: TRBV3-1/TRBV3-2
cdr3_length: 13

cdr3_aa: CASSPPGQGNTEAFF
v_call: TRBV18
cdr3_length: 15